The rows below give T cell receptor beta chains drawn from one sample of a study of cytomegalovirus exposure and HLA in healthy donors. Sequencing used immunoSEQ multiplex PCR; TCRdb keeps in-frame clones, though not all of them. This table holds about 170,000 clones, 80% to 85% found once. Sequencing was performed on PBMCs. Source of these receptors: a male donor in good health and CMV-seronegative. Each CDR3 is given with its conserved first and last residue. Each record gives: CDR3 DNA, CDR3 protein, V gene, D gene, clone size, J gene. A D gene is named only where the DNA matches it firmly. The size entry is marked missing in some rows and otherwise reads once, few, many or a size class.

TGTGCCAGCAGTCCGCGGACAGGGCGCGCATTTTCCTATGGCTACACCTTC	CASSPRTGRAFSYGYTF	TRBV27	TRBD1	-	TRBJ1-2
TGTGCCAGCAGCGTAGGGCCCACTGCGGCTAATGAAAAACTGTTTTTT	CASSVGPTAANEKLFF	TRBV9	-	-	TRBJ1-4
TGTGCCAGCACCGGACAGGGGGCTGGACAGCCCCAGCATTTT	CASTGQGAGQPQHF	TRBV2	TRBD1	-	TRBJ1-5
TGTGCCAGCAGCTTAGCTTTTACAGTCTACGAGCAGTACTTC	CASSLAFTVYEQYF	TRBV7-2	-	-	TRBJ2-7
TGTGCCAGCAGTGCCCGCCTGGAGGGCGAGCAGTACTTC	CASSARLEGEQYF	TRBV6-6	-	-	TRBJ2-7
TGCAGCGCCGATCGGGCCGGGGTGGGCACTGAAGCTTTCTTT	CSADRAGVGTEAFF	TRBV29-1	-	-	TRBJ1-1
TGTGCCAGCAGGAGGGTGAACACTGAAGCTTTCTTT	CASRRVNTEAFF	TRBV2	-	-	TRBJ1-1
TGTGCCAGCACAGGACAGGGGAGCACTGAAGCTTTCTTT	CASTGQGSTEAFF	TRBV6-5	TRBD1	once	TRBJ1-1
TGCGCCAGCAGCCAAGGCCGCAGGGGGTACACCGGGGAGCTGTTTTTT	CASSQGRRGYTGELFF	TRBV4-3	TRBD1	-	TRBJ2-2
TGTGCCTGGAGTCCGGCAGGTTACGAGCAGTACTTC	CAWSPAGYEQYF	TRBV30	-	-	TRBJ2-7
TGCGCCAGCAGCGAAGTCCCGGGACAGGCTCGAAGCTCCTACGAGCAGTACTTC	CASSEVPGQARSSYEQYF	TRBV5-1	TRBD1	-	TRBJ2-7
TGCGCCAGCAGTTGGACTAGCTCCGATACGCAGTATTTT	CASSWTSSDTQYF	TRBV10-1	TRBD2	-	TRBJ2-3
TGTGCCAGTAGCGAGAGGGGGCGCGGCAATCAGCCCCAGCATTTT	CASSERGRGNQPQHF	TRBV19	TRBD1	-	TRBJ1-5
TGTGCCACCTCATGGGGGACCGGGAGAGGAGAGCAGTACTTC	CATSWGTGRGEQYF	TRBV25-1	-	-	TRBJ2-7
TGTGCCAGCAGCTTAGATCCCCTTGAGAAGCAGTACTTC	CASSLDPLEKQYF	TRBV7-2	-	-	TRBJ2-7
TGTGCCAGCAGCCCCGGAAACTCCCCCGGGGGCTACACCTTC	CASSPGNSPGGYTF	TRBV7-6	-	-	TRBJ1-2